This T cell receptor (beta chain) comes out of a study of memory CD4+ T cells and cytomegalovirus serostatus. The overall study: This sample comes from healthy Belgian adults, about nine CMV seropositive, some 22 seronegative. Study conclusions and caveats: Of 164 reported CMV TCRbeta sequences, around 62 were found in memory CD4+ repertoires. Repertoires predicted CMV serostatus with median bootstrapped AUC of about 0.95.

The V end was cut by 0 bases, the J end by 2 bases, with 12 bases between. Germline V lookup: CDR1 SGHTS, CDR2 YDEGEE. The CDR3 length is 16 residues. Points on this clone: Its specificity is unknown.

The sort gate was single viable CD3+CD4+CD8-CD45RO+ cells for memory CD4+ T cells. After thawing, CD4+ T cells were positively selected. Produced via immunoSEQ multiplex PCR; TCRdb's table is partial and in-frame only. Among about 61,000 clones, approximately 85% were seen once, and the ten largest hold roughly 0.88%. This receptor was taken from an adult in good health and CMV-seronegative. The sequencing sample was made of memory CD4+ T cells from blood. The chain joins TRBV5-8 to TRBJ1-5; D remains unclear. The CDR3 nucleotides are TGTGCCAGCAGCTTGGTAGGTCGCGGGGGCAATCAGCCCCAGCATTTT. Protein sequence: CASSLVGRGGNQPQHF.